Listed below are T cell receptor beta chains from one sample, sequenced in a study of identical twins. TCRdb independently ran MiXCR on the 5' RACE reads; one entry per CDR3 protein. The table lists nearly 650,000 distinct CDR3 sequences, about 7.6% of them singletons. The same sample was also used in a study of yellow fever vaccine responses in identical twins.

The sample comprised PBMCs. These receptors all come from a woman younger than 35 in good health. The CDR3 runs from the conserved cysteine through the conserved F or W. The order of the fields is D gene, clone size, V gene, J gene, CDR3 protein, CDR3 DNA. A D gene is named only where the DNA matches it firmly. The size of a clone is reported for some rows only, either as once, few or many, or as a class for expanded clones.

TRBD2	-	TRBV29-1	TRBJ2-3	CSVVGGSGGPTDTQYF	TGCAGCGTTGTCGGCGGTAGCGGGGGGCCCACAGATACGCAGTATTTT
TRBD1	-	TRBV5-1	TRBJ2-6	CASSLPGTGNSGANVLTF	TGCGCCAGCAGCTTGCCGGGGACAGGGAACTCTGGGGCCAACGTCCTGACTTTC
-	-	TRBV6-2/TRBV6-3	TRBJ1-5	CASSPDFSNQPQHF	TGTGCCAGCAGCCCAGACTTCAGCAATCAGCCCCAGCATTTT
-	many	TRBV12-3/TRBV12-4	TRBJ1-2	CASSLAGIGLGYGYTF	TGTGCCAGCAGTTTAGCGGGAATCGGGCTAGGCTATGGCTACACCTTC
-	-	TRBV5-1	TRBJ1-1	CASSLAAEGLTGTEAFF	TGCGCCAGCAGCTTGGCGGCGGAGGGCCTAACCGGCACTGAAGCTTTCTTT
-	-	TRBV10-2	TRBJ2-3	CASSEEVGRADTQYF	TGCGCCAGCAGTGAAGAGGTCGGCAGGGCAGATACGCAGTATTTT
TRBD2	few	TRBV20-1	TRBJ2-1	CSARGPAGYNEQFF	TGCAGTGCTAGAGGTCCAGCGGGGTACAATGAGCAGTTCTTC
-	few	TRBV13	TRBJ1-6	CASSPRGGDSPLHF	TGTGCCAGCAGCCCCCGAGGAGGGGATTCACCCCTCCACTTT
TRBD2	many	TRBV10-1	TRBJ2-5	CASSPGTSGGQETQYF	TGCGCCAGCTCCCCCGGGACTAGCGGGGGCCAAGAGACCCAGTACTTC
-	few	TRBV20-1	TRBJ2-1	CSARDLRDHSYNEQFF	TGCAGTGCTAGAGACCTACGGGATCACTCCTACAATGAGCAGTTCTTC
-	-	TRBV5-1	TRBJ2-1	CASSETTTYNEQFF	TGCGCCAGCAGCGAGACGACCACCTACAATGAGCAGTTCTTC
-	-	TRBV11-1	TRBJ2-1	CASSLTAYNEQFF	TGTGCCAGCAGCTTAACAGCCTACAATGAGCAGTTCTTC